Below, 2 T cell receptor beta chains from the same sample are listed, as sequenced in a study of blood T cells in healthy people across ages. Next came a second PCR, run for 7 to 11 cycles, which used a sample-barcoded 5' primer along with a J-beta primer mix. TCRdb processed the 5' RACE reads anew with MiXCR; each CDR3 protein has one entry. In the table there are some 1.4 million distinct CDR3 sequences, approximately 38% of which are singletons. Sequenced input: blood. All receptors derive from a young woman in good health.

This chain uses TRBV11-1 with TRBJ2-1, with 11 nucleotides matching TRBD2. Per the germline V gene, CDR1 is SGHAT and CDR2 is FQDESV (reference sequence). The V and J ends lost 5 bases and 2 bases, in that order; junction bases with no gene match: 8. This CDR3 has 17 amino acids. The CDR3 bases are TGTGCCAGCAGCATAGAAATACTAGCGGGGGCCTACAATGAGCAGTTCTTC. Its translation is CASSIEILAGAYNEQFF. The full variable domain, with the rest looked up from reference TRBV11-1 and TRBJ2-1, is EAEVAQSPRYKITEKSQAVAFWCDPISGHATLYWYRQILGQGPELLVQFQDESVVDDSQLPKDRFSAERLKGVDSTLKIQPAELGDSAMYLCASSIEILAGAYNEQFFGPGTRLTVL.

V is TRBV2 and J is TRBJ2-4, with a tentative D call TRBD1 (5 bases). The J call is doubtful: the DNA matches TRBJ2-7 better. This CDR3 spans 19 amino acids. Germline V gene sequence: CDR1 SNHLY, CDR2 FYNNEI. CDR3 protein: CASIAVPDSDGRSSYEQYF. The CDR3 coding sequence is TGTGCCAGCATCGCCGTTCCTGACAGCGACGGAAGGAGCTCCTACGAGCAGTACTTC.